These T cell receptor beta chains were read from a single sample in a study of T cell responses to AZD1222 COVID-19 vaccine. Only in-frame clones appear in the TCRdb table, and some are missing; sequencing was by immunoSEQ multiplex PCR. The data contain tens of thousands of clones, 80% to 90% of them seen just once; the ten biggest clones take up roughly 2.6%. The sample was peripheral blood, taken 28 days after the second AZD1222 dose. The source of these receptors is an adult who received the AZD1222 COVID-19 vaccine. Each CDR3 is given with its conserved first and last residue. Each record gives: D gene, clone size, CDR3 length, J gene, V gene, CDR3 protein, CDR3 DNA. D genes are given only for firm matches. Clone sizes are given selectively: once, few, many, or a class where the clone is expanded.

TRBD1,-,15,TRBJ2-2,TRBV7-3,CASSSGQVNIGELFF,TGTGCCAGCAGCTCTGGACAGGTTAACATCGGGGAGCTGTTTTTT
TRBD2,-,18,TRBJ2-1,TRBV7-2,CASSLKGPVGGGNNEQFF,TGTGCCAGCAGCTTAAAGGGGCCTGTCGGGGGGGGAAACAATGAGCAGTTCTTC
TRBD2,-,18,TRBJ2-3,TRBV4-1,CASSQDLSLAGRADTQYF,TGCGCCAGCAGCCAAGATTTGAGCCTAGCGGGTCGCGCAGATACGCAGTATTTT
TRBD1,once,14,TRBJ1-1,TRBV9,CASSFAPDRAEAFF,TGTGCCAGCAGCTTTGCTCCCGACAGGGCTGAAGCTTTCTTT
-,-,12,TRBJ2-7,TRBV28,CASSFTGYEQYF,TGTGCCAGCAGTTTTACGGGCTACGAGCAGTACTTC
TRBD1,-,16,TRBJ1-2,TRBV27,CASSLYSGTGVSGYTF,TGTGCCAGCAGTTTATATTCCGGGACAGGGGTGAGTGGCTACACCTTC
-,-,14,TRBJ2-5,TRBV28,CASSLDGSGETQYF,TGTGCCAGCAGTTTAGATGGGAGCGGAGAGACCCAGTACTTC
TRBD2,-,19,TRBJ2-1,TRBV10-1,CASSEVASGRASSYNEQFF,TGCGCCAGCAGTGAGGTGGCTAGCGGGAGGGCCAGCTCCTACAATGAGCAGTTCTTC
TRBD2,-,14,TRBJ2-3,TRBV18,CASTASGPTDTQYF,TGTGCCAGCACCGCTAGCGGCCCCACAGATACGCAGTATTTT
-,-,15,TRBJ1-1,TRBV5-4,CASSLEEGRGTEAFF,TGTGCCAGCAGCTTGGAGGAGGGGAGGGGCACTGAAGCTTTCTTT
-,-,12,TRBJ2-7,TRBV5-6,CASSLGGYEQYF,TGTGCCAGCAGCTTGGGGGGGTACGAGCAGTACTTC
-,once,15,TRBJ1-2,TRBV6-5,CASSAGQPQDYGYTF,TGTGCCAGCAGCGCGGGCCAGCCTCAGGACTATGGCTACACCTTC
-,-,13,TRBJ2-5,TRBV3-1/TRBV3-2,CASSQDRGETQYF,TGTGCCAGCAGCCAAGACAGGGGAGAGACCCAGTACTTC
-,-,11,TRBJ1-2,TRBV6-5,CASSSGNGYTF,TGTGCCAGCAGTTCAGGGAATGGCTACACCTTC
TRBD1,-,14,TRBJ2-1,TRBV6-2/TRBV6-3,CASSGPTGENEQFF,TGTGCCAGCAGTGGTCCGACAGGGGAAAATGAGCAGTTCTTC
-,-,14,TRBJ2-7,TRBV5-1,CASSLEGQAREQYF,TGCGCCAGCAGCTTGGAAGGGCAGGCCAGAGAGCAGTACTTC